The TCR beta chain described here comes from a study of cytomegalovirus exposure and HLA in healthy donors. This clone came up once. V shed 6 bases and J shed 7 bases, with 12 bases lying between them. CDR1 is WSHSY and CDR2 is SAAADI in the germline V gene. The CDR3 totals 13 residues. PCR primers comprised 60 Vbeta and 13 Jbeta primers. Sequencing was performed with immunoSEQ multiplex PCR; in TCRdb, only in-frame clones are kept and a portion is missing. The sample shows about 85,000 clones, roughly 80% of them seen only once. Sample: PBMCs. The V gene is TRBV10-2, the J gene TRBJ2-2, with D perhaps matching TRBD1 (6 bases). This TCR derives from a boy younger than 18 in good health and CMV-seronegative. The CDR3 sequence is CASRALGGGELFF. The CDR3, as DNA: TGCGCCAGCAGGGCCCTAGGGGGCGGGGAGCTGTTTTTT.